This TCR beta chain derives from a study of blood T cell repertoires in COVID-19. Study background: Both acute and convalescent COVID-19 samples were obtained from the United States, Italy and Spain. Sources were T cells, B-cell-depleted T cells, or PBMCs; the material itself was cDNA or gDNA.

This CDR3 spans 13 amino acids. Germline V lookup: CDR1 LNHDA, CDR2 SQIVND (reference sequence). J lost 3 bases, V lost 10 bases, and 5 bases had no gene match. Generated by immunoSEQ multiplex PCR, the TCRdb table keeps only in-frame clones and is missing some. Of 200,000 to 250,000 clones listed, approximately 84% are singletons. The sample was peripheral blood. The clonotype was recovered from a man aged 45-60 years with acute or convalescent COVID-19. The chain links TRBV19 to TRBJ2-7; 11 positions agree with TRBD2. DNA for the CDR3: TGTGCCACGACCGGGACTAGCGGCTACGAGCAGTACTTC. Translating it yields CATTGTSGYEQYF.